The clone carrying this TCR beta chain was counted a few times. No antigen is known for it. These data come from a study of follicular helper T cells after annual influenza vaccination. General observations from the study: Each annual vaccination recalled recurring oligoclonal ICOS+CD38+ cTfh clonotypes.

Data came from immunoSEQ multiplex PCR; TCRdb stores just in-frame clones and leaves some out. The table lists under 15,000 clones, roughly 74% of them singletons. There are 14 residues in the CDR3. Trimming cost V 7 bases and J 2 bases; bases outside gene matches: 4. From germline, CDR1 is MNHNY and CDR2 SVGAGI (reference sequence). Stated time point: 2015-2016 season, pre-vaccination. Sequenced material: CXCR5- memory CD4+ T cells sorted from blood, taken on the day of influenza vaccination. The TCR comes from an adult who received the influenza vaccine. This rearrangement joins TRBV6-6 to TRBJ2-7; 11 nucleotides align to TRBD2. The CDR3 spells CASTNSGGAYEQYF. For the CDR3, the DNA is TGTGCCAGCACCAATAGCGGGGGGGCCTACGAGCAGTACTTC.